This T cell receptor (beta chain) appears in the sequencing data of a study of blood T cells in healthy people across ages. Each sample yielded at least 6 million isolated PBMCs. In this sample, this clonotype turned up a few times. Its antigen is unknown. Study outcomes and limitations: Roughly linearly, TCR beta diversity per million T cells fell as age increased.

The CDR3 covers 14 residues. Trimming shortened V by 5 bases and J by 1 base, and 11 bases separated the two germline ends. In germline, CDR1 is SEHNR, CDR2 FQNEAQ (reference sequence). The second PCR ran 7 to 11 cycles with a sample-barcoded 5' primer and J-beta primers. TCRdb ran MiXCR on the 5' RACE reads and lists one entry per CDR3 protein. The sample consists of 700,000 or so distinct CDR3 sequences, about 20% of them appearing once. This TCR derives from a man aged 65 to 85 in good health. Sequencing was performed on blood. The V call is TRBV7-9, the J call TRBJ1-1; no firm D call. Written as DNA, the CDR3 is TGTGCCAGCAGCGCAGAATATGAGAACACTGAAGCTTTCTTT. This encodes CASSAEYENTEAFF.